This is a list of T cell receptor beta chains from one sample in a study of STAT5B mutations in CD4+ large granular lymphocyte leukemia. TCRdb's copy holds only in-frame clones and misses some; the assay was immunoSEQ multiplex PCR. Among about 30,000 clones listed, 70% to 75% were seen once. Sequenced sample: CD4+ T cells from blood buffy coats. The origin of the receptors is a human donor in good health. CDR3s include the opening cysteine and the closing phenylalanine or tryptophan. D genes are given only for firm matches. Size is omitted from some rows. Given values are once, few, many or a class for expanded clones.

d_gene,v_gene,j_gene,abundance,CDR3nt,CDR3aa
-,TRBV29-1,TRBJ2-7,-,TGCAGCGTTCAACAGGGAGGCGAGCAGTACTTC,CSVQQGGEQYF
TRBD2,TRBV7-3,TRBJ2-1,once,TGTGCCAGCAGGACCAGCGGGAGTCAGGGTGAGCAGTTCTTC,CASRTSGSQGEQFF
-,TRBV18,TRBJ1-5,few,TGTGCCAGCTCACCGGCCCAAAATCAGCCCCAGCATTTT,CASSPAQNQPQHF
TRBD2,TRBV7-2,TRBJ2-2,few,TGTGCCAGCAGCTTCAAGAGCTTAGCGGGACTCAGCCTCGGGGAGCTGTTTTTT,CASSFKSLAGLSLGELFF
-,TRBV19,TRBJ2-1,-,TGTGCCAGTAGCAAACAACCGGGACATCCGCTTGATGAGCAGTTCTTC,CASSKQPGHPLDEQFF
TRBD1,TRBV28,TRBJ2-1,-,TGTGCCAGCAGTCGGACAGGGATTCTGCGAAATGAGCAGTTCTTC,CASSRTGILRNEQFF
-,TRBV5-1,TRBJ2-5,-,TGCGCCAGCAGCTTGGCCGTCAACAGGCAAGAGACCCAGTACTTC,CASSLAVNRQETQYF
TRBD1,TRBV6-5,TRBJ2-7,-,TGTGCCAGCGGTACCCCCAGGGGGAGCTCCTACGAGCAGTACTTC,CASGTPRGSSYEQYF
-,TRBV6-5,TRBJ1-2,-,TGTGCCAGCAGTTACAGGCAGCTACATGGCAGCTACACCTTC,CASSYRQLHGSYTF
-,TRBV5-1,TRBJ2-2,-,TGCGCCAGCAGCTCGTCGACCAGCACCGGGGAGCTGTTTTTT,CASSSSTSTGELFF
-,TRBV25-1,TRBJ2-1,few,TGTGCCAGCAGTCAGTACAATGAGCAGTTCTTC,CASSQYNEQFF
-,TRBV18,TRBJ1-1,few,TGTGCCAGCTCACCATCCCAGAACACTGAAGCTTTCTTT,CASSPSQNTEAFF
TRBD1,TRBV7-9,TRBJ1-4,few,TGTGCCAGCAGCCCAAGGACAGGCCCAAATGAAAAACTGTTTTTT,CASSPRTGPNEKLFF
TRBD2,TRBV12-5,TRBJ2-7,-,TGTGCTAGTGGTACCTTAGCGGGAGTGGGTTCCTACGAGCAGTACTTC,CASGTLAGVGSYEQYF
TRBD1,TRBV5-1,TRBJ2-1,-,TGCGCCAGCAGCTTGACGGTACAGGGGGCGTTAAATGAGCAGTTCTTC,CASSLTVQGALNEQFF
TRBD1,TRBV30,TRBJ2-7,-,TGTGCCTGGCGACAGGGGGCTCCTGACGAGCAGTACTTC,CAWRQGAPDEQYF
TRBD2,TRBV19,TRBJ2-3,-,TGTGCCAGTAAGCCGGTTCCCTCAGCGGGGAGCACAGATACGCAGTATTTT,CASKPVPSAGSTDTQYF